These 11 T cell receptor beta chains originate from one sample sequenced in a study of beta chain features in type 1 diabetes. The isolated RNA, all of it, was reverse transcribed, so expressed TCRB transcripts were what got sequenced. Generated by immunoSEQ multiplex PCR, the TCRdb table keeps only in-frame clones and is missing some. The profile shows roughly 28,000 clones, roughly three fifths of them singletons. Their antigens remain unidentified. Regarding the study as a whole: Type 1 diabetes patients had moderately but significantly shorter TCRB CDR3s in all four CD4+ subsets.

What was sequenced was Tregs from blood. The source of these receptors is a woman between 18 and 29 years old with type 1 diabetes.

This rearrangement joins TRBV27 to TRBJ2-1; 12 positions agree with TRBD2. The CDR3 is 16 amino acids. Germline loops: CDR1 MNHEY, CDR2 SMNVEV (reference sequence). With V trimmed by 0 bases and J by 8 bases, 5 bases remained unmatched. Written as DNA, the CDR3 is TGTGCCAGCAGTTTATCGCGGACTAGCGGGAAGGATGAGCAGTTCTTC. Translated: CASSLSRTSGKDEQFF.

In this sample, this clone turned up a few times. The chain employs TRBV5-1 and TRBJ2-1, with TRBD1 matching 7 bases. Germline V gene data show CDR1 as SGHRS and CDR2 as YFSETQ. V was pared by 3 bases and J by 0 bases, with 3 bases of the junction left unmatched. The CDR3 contains 15 residues. Here the CDR3 DNA reads TGCGCCAGCAGCTCGGGACAGAGCTCCTACAATGAGCAGTTCTTC. It yields the protein CASSSGQSSYNEQFF. Full variable domain (remainder filled in from reference TRBV5-1 and TRBJ2-1): KAGVTQTPRYLIKTRGQQVTLSCSPISGHRSVSWYQQTPGQGLQFLFEYFSETQRNKGNFPGRFSGRQFSNSRSEMNVSTLELGDSALYLCASSSGQSSYNEQFFGPGTRLTVL.

The chain combines TRBV6-1 with TRBJ1-4; a possible D gene is TRBD1 (6 bases). This CDR3 is 15 amino acids long. V lost 2 bases and J lost 7, with 14 bases in between. CDR1 is MNHNS and CDR2 is SASEGT in the germline V gene. The CDR3 sequence is CASSEWGQSVEKLFF. Here the CDR3 DNA reads TGTGCCAGCAGTGAATGGGGGCAGTCTGTTGAAAAACTGTTTTTT.

This clone was detected a few times. The genes are TRBV28 and TRBJ1-2; TRBD1 is a possible D gene (6 bases). This CDR3 has 13 residues. Trimming cost V 4 bases and J 4 bases, with 10 bases left between them. Looked up from germline, CDR1 is MDHEN and CDR2 is SYDVKM. The chain's CDR3 is CASSSGQIYGYTF. The DNA of the CDR3 is TGTGCCAGCAGTTCAGGACAGATCTATGGCTACACCTTC.

This clone was seen a handful of times. The sample carries other DNA sequences with the same CDR3. The gene calls are TRBV5-1 and TRBJ1-2; 8 bases agree with TRBD1. The ends lost 5 bases at V and 3 bases at J; junction bases unmatched: 3. The CDR3 length is 13 residues. Per the germline V gene, CDR1 is SGHRS and CDR2 is YFSETQ. The CDR3 nucleotides read TGCGCCAGCAGAACGGACAGGGACTATGGCTACACCTTC. This codes for CASRTDRDYGYTF.

The genes are TRBV7-2 and TRBJ2-3, with 7 bases that match TRBD2. The CDR3 contains 15 residues. V lost 3 bases, J lost 2 bases, and 5 bases stayed unmatched. From germline, CDR1 is SGHTA and CDR2 FQGNSA. The CDR3 DNA reads as TGTGCCAGCAGCTTTCGTGGGAGGGCCACAGATACGCAGTATTTT. It is translated as CASSFRGRATDTQYF.

This clone occurred a few times. J is TRBJ1-1 and V is TRBV30, with D tentatively TRBD1 (5 bases). Germline loops: CDR1 GTSNPN, CDR2 SVGIG (reference sequence). With 1 base removed from V and 5 bases from J, the gap between germline ends came to 11 bases. The CDR3 length is 13 residues. The CDR3 sequence is CAWSELRGTEAFF. The CDR3, as DNA: TGTGCCTGGAGTGAACTTCGGGGGACTGAAGCTTTCTTT.

The V gene is TRBV7-3, the J gene TRBJ2-1, with TRBD2 as a possible D gene (6 bases). Trimming shortened V by 0 bases and J by 4 bases, and 10 bases separated the two germline ends. Germline CDR1 and CDR2: SGHTA and FQGTGA. CDR3 length: 15 residues. CDR3 nucleotide sequence: TGTGCCAGCAGCTTAACGGGGGGAGGTTACAATGAGCAGTTCTTC. It specifies CASSLTGGGYNEQFF.

In its sample, this clone was seen once. The V call is TRBV28, the J call TRBJ2-6, with a weak D call TRBD2 (6 bases). CDR1 MDHEN and CDR2 SYDVKM come from the germline V gene. The CDR3 is 14 amino acids. With 6 bases removed from V and 2 bases from J, the gap between germline ends came to 8 bases. The CDR3 protein is CASRSGAGANVLTF. The CDR3, as DNA: TGTGCCAGCAGGTCGGGGGCTGGGGCCAACGTCCTGACTTTC. The complete variable domain, with remaining parts taken from reference TRBV28 and TRBJ2-6, reads DVKVTQSSRYLVKRTGEKVFLECVQDMDHENMFWYRQDPGLGLRLIYFSYDVKMKEKGDIPEGYSVSREKKERFSLILESASTNQTSMYLCASRSGAGANVLTFGAGSRLTVL.

This clone was seen a single time. The chain combines TRBV28 with TRBJ1-2; maybe TRBD1 (6 bases). CDR1 and CDR2 from the germline V gene are MDHEN and SYDVKM. CDR3 length: 17 residues. Trimming removed 4 bases at V and 4 bases at J, with 22 bases between. DNA of the CDR3: TGTGCCAGCAGTTCCATGGGAGGGGGGGACGGCCTCTATGGCTACACCTTC. It yields the protein CASSSMGGGDGLYGYTF.

This chain connects TRBV27 to TRBJ2-7; 12 nucleotides align to TRBD2. V shed 5 bases and J 6 bases; nucleotides not matched to a gene: 5. CDR3 length equals 14 residues. CDR1 and CDR2 (germline): MNHEY, SMNVEV (reference sequence). CDR3 protein: CASSASGRAAEQYF. The DNA of the CDR3 is TGTGCCAGCAGTGCTAGCGGGAGGGCCGCCGAGCAGTACTTC.